The clone carrying this TCR beta chain was seen a few times. Its antigen is not known. The data originate from a study of blood T cells in healthy people across ages. Findings and caveats of the study: Naive CD4+ cell counts and diversity both ran higher in long-lived than in aged donors.

Donors were systemically healthy Caucasian individuals from Russia aged about 6 to 90 years. For the second PCR, which ran for roughly 7 to 11 cycles, a sample-barcoded 5' primer and a J-beta primer mix were used. From the 5' RACE reads, TCRdb called clonotypes with MiXCR, one entry per CDR3 protein. The table lists around 780,000 distinct CDR3 sequences, 20% to 30% of them singletons. The same sample was also used in a study of T cells of mothers and their children.

The TCR originated in a boy between 10 and 17 years old in good health. The specimen sequenced was blood.

CDR3 in DNA: TGTGCCAGCAGCCGACAGGGTCCACGGAGCTCCTACGAGCAGTACTTC. Its translation: CASSRQGPRSSYEQYF. The chain uses TRBV6-1 and TRBJ2-5; 7 nucleotides line up with TRBD1. The end of the DNA is better explained by TRBJ2-7, so the J call may be wrong. The CDR3 spans 16 residues. Germline V gene lookup returns CDR1 MNHNS and CDR2 SASEGT.